This TCR beta chain was sequenced in a study of PD-1 blockade in classical Hodgkin lymphoma. Study-wide context: Every 2 weeks, patients got 3 mg/kg intravenous nivolumab. Points from the study as a whole: It was CD4+ TCR diversity, not CD8+, that rose significantly by C4D1. Nothing has yet pinned down what causes the repertoire differences, possibly disease activity or prior therapy. Complete responders matched newly diagnosed patients in baseline diversity.

This CDR3 region has 16 residues. Germline lookup yields CDR1 SGHTA and CDR2 FQGTGA. Trimming took 3 bases from V and 5 from J; bases not matched to a gene: 9. Assay: immunoSEQ multiplex PCR; the TCRdb copy retains only in-frame clones and omits some. This sample yields some 95,000 clones, of which about 88% are seen a single time; about 10% belongs to the top ten. The patients all showed relapse after autologous stem cell transplantation, while their brentuximab vedotin exposure varied. As regards this clone: Its specificity is unknown.

This receptor was identified in a human donor with classical Hodgkin lymphoma. The sample here was peripheral blood mononuclear cells (PBMCs), taken before the second cycle of nivolumab. This chain joins TRBV7-3 and TRBJ2-1; 8 bases agree with TRBD2. This chain's CDR3 is CASSLGISGTNNEQFF. The CDR3 bases are TGTGCCAGCAGCTTGGGCATTAGCGGGACTAACAATGAGCAGTTCTTC.